This record concerns one T cell receptor (beta chain) sequence. This specimen belongs to a study of blood T cell repertoires in COVID-19. Study at large: From the United States, Italy and Spain came samples of acute and convalescent COVID-19.

Per the original data handling: Estimation of nucleated cell counts was performed using reference gene primer amplification. TCRdb's table, derived via immunoSEQ multiplex PCR, lists solely in-frame clones and lacks some. V and J calls and clone size come straight from that table; D and trimming were deduced from the DNA. This sample has more than 150,000 clones, with 85% to 90% found just once. Germline V lookup: CDR1 LNHDA, CDR2 SQIVND (reference sequence). The CDR3 extends over 15 amino acids. V lost 4 bases to trimming and J lost 3 bases; unmatched junction nucleotides: 6. The gene calls are TRBV19 and TRBJ1-3; TRBD1 matches 7 bases. The specimen sequenced was peripheral blood. This TCR was sampled from a man between 50 and 59 years old with active or convalescent COVID-19. The CDR3 DNA sequence: TGTGCCAGTAGTAAAGGGACAGAACGTGGAAACACCATATATTTT. Its protein is CASSKGTERGNTIYF.